Listed below are T cell receptor beta chains from one sample, sequenced in a study of blood T cell repertoires in COVID-19. Generated by immunoSEQ multiplex PCR, the TCRdb table keeps only in-frame clones and is missing some. The sample includes about 180,000 clones, roughly 85% of them seen just once. The sample taken for sequencing was peripheral blood. Receptors were obtained from a human donor with active or convalescent COVID-19. The donor label of this sample is uncertain. Each CDR3 is given with its conserved first and last residue. The order of the fields is J gene, V gene, clone size, D gene, CDR3 DNA, CDR3 protein. A D gene is named only where the DNA matches it firmly. Only part of the rows carry a size: once, few, many, or a class if the clone is expanded.

j_gene: TRBJ1-3; v_gene: TRBV30; abundance: .; d_gene: .; CDR3nt: TGTGCCTGGACCTATGGGCCGATCTCTGGAAACACCATATATTTT; CDR3aa: CAWTYGPISGNTIYF
j_gene: TRBJ2-6; v_gene: TRBV7-9; abundance: .; d_gene: .; CDR3nt: TGTGCCAGCAGCTACCCGGGTCGCTGG; CDR3aa: CASSYPGRW
j_gene: TRBJ2-4; v_gene: TRBV5-4; abundance: .; d_gene: TRBD2; CDR3nt: TGTGCCAGCAGCTCCGGGAGGCAGGGCGAAAACATTCAGTACTTC; CDR3aa: CASSSGRQGENIQYF
j_gene: TRBJ1-2; v_gene: TRBV10-3; abundance: .; d_gene: TRBD1; CDR3nt: TGTGCCATCAGTGAGTCGACAGGGAACAGGGGTCTATATGGCTACACCTTC; CDR3aa: CAISESTGNRGLYGYTF
j_gene: TRBJ1-6; v_gene: TRBV6-5; abundance: many; d_gene: .; CDR3nt: TGTGCCAGTGTGAAGAGCCCGCTAATTTCACCCCTCCACTTT; CDR3aa: CASVKSPLISPLHF
j_gene: TRBJ2-7; v_gene: TRBV4-2; abundance: .; d_gene: .; CDR3nt: TGTGCCAGCAGCCAGACGACAGTCTCCTACGAGCAGTACTTC; CDR3aa: CASSQTTVSYEQYF
j_gene: TRBJ2-5; v_gene: TRBV11-2; abundance: .; d_gene: TRBD1; CDR3nt: TGTGCCAGCAGCTGGCCGGGACAGAGACAAGAGACCCAGTACTTC; CDR3aa: CASSWPGQRQETQYF
j_gene: TRBJ1-2; v_gene: TRBV5-1; abundance: .; d_gene: .; CDR3nt: TGCGCCAGCAGCCTCCGACAGGTAGGTTGTGCCGAGATAAGCTTTGGCTACACCTTC; CDR3aa: CASSLRQVGCAEISFGYTF
j_gene: TRBJ1-1; v_gene: TRBV27; abundance: .; d_gene: TRBD1; CDR3nt: TGTGCCAGCAGTCCACACAGGGGTATGGGCACTGAAGCTTTCTTT; CDR3aa: CASSPHRGMGTEAFF
j_gene: TRBJ2-3; v_gene: TRBV9; abundance: .; d_gene: .; CDR3nt: TGTGCCAGCAGCGTAGGGAGGGGTACTGGCACGCAGTATTTT; CDR3aa: CASSVGRGTGTQYF
j_gene: TRBJ1-3; v_gene: TRBV4-1; abundance: .; d_gene: .; CDR3nt: TGCGCCAGCAGCCAAGAAGGGATAGGGGCTGGAAACACCATATATTTT; CDR3aa: CASSQEGIGAGNTIYF
j_gene: TRBJ1-1; v_gene: TRBV2; abundance: .; d_gene: .; CDR3nt: TGTGCCAGCAGTGGGGCAGGCGTTTTCACTGAAGCTTTCTTT; CDR3aa: CASSGAGVFTEAFF
j_gene: TRBJ1-4; v_gene: TRBV18; abundance: few; d_gene: .; CDR3nt: TGTGCCAGCTCACCCTCAAGGAGGGCAACTAATGAAAAACTGTTTTTT; CDR3aa: CASSPSRRATNEKLFF
j_gene: TRBJ2-2; v_gene: TRBV7-3; abundance: .; d_gene: .; CDR3nt: TGTGCCAGCAGCTCAAGCGCTCCGGGGGAGCTGTTTTTT; CDR3aa: CASSSSAPGELFF
j_gene: TRBJ2-1; v_gene: TRBV11-2; abundance: .; d_gene: .; CDR3nt: TGTGCCAGCAGCCGGGACTGGGCTCGAAATGAGCAGTTCTTC; CDR3aa: CASSRDWARNEQFF
j_gene: TRBJ2-3; v_gene: TRBV7-9; abundance: .; d_gene: .; CDR3nt: TGTGCCAGCAGCTTATTGGGGATTAACTGGGGCAAAAGCACAGATACGCAGTATTTT; CDR3aa: CASSLLGINWGKSTDTQYF
j_gene: TRBJ2-1; v_gene: TRBV11-3; abundance: once; d_gene: TRBD2; CDR3nt: TGTGCCAGCAGCCCCTGGCTTAGCGGGAGCCTCTCCTACAATGAGCAGTTCTTC; CDR3aa: CASSPWLSGSLSYNEQFF
j_gene: TRBJ2-7; v_gene: TRBV7-3; abundance: .; d_gene: .; CDR3nt: TGTGCCAGCAGAGACATCCCAGGGCGCTTCTCCTACGAGCAGTACTTC; CDR3aa: CASRDIPGRFSYEQYF
j_gene: TRBJ1-5; v_gene: TRBV27; abundance: .; d_gene: .; CDR3nt: TGTGCCAGCAGTTCCTCAGGGTATCAGCCCCAGCATTTT; CDR3aa: CASSSSGYQPQHF
j_gene: TRBJ2-5; v_gene: TRBV6-6; abundance: .; d_gene: TRBD2; CDR3nt: TGTGCCAGCAGTTCCCGGGGGGGTGAGACCCAGTACTTC; CDR3aa: CASSSRGGETQYF
j_gene: TRBJ2-4; v_gene: TRBV6-2/TRBV6-3; abundance: .; d_gene: TRBD2; CDR3nt: TGTGCCAGCAGCTTAGCGGGGGCGGAAAACATTCAGTACTTC; CDR3aa: CASSLAGAENIQYF
j_gene: TRBJ2-7; v_gene: TRBV7-8; abundance: .; d_gene: .; CDR3nt: TGTGCCAGCAGCTCGGGATCCTACTACGAGCAGTACTTC; CDR3aa: CASSSGSYYEQYF
j_gene: TRBJ2-7; v_gene: TRBV5-5; abundance: .; d_gene: TRBD1; CDR3nt: TGTGCCAGCAGCCGTACCGGGACAGTTAGCTCCTACGAGCAGTACTTC; CDR3aa: CASSRTGTVSSYEQYF
j_gene: TRBJ2-7; v_gene: TRBV4-3; abundance: .; d_gene: TRBD1; CDR3nt: TGCGCCAGCAGCCAGGACAGGGGCGAGCAGTACTTC; CDR3aa: CASSQDRGEQYF
j_gene: TRBJ2-7; v_gene: TRBV3-1/TRBV3-2; abundance: .; d_gene: .; CDR3nt: TGTGCCAGCAGCTTCACAGGGTTGAGCGAGCAGTACTTC; CDR3aa: CASSFTGLSEQYF
j_gene: TRBJ1-1; v_gene: TRBV12-3/TRBV12-4; abundance: .; d_gene: .; CDR3nt: TGTGCCAGCAGTTTTACGGGGTCTGAAGCTTTCTTT; CDR3aa: CASSFTGSEAFF
j_gene: TRBJ1-4; v_gene: TRBV9; abundance: few; d_gene: .; CDR3nt: TGTGCCAGCAGCGCTACGACAGAGAGTTTTGAAAAACTGTTTTTT; CDR3aa: CASSATTESFEKLFF
j_gene: TRBJ2-7; v_gene: TRBV27; abundance: once; d_gene: .; CDR3nt: TGTGCCAGCAGTTTAGGTGTCGGCTCCTACGAGCAGTACTTC; CDR3aa: CASSLGVGSYEQYF
j_gene: TRBJ2-5; v_gene: TRBV5-6; abundance: .; d_gene: .; CDR3nt: TGTGCCAGCAGCTTGGGGGTTAGAGGGCCCGAGACCCAGTACTTC; CDR3aa: CASSLGVRGPETQYF
j_gene: TRBJ2-3; v_gene: TRBV7-2; abundance: .; d_gene: TRBD2; CDR3nt: TGTGCCAGCAGCTTTATAGCGGGGGGGCCCACAGATACGCAGTATTTT; CDR3aa: CASSFIAGGPTDTQYF
j_gene: TRBJ2-3; v_gene: TRBV5-1; abundance: .; d_gene: TRBD2; CDR3nt: TGCGCCAGCGATCGCGGGGGATCGGGCACAGATACGCAGTATTTT; CDR3aa: CASDRGGSGTDTQYF
j_gene: TRBJ2-1; v_gene: TRBV24-1; abundance: once; d_gene: TRBD2; CDR3nt: TGTGCCACCAGTGGCGCCGGGACTAGCGAATACAATGAGCAGTTCTTC; CDR3aa: CATSGAGTSEYNEQFF
j_gene: TRBJ2-1; v_gene: TRBV5-1; abundance: .; d_gene: .; CDR3nt: TGCGCCAGCAGCTTGGAAGGGGGATTCAGCGCTGACAATGAGCAGTTCTTC; CDR3aa: CASSLEGGFSADNEQFF
j_gene: TRBJ2-1; v_gene: TRBV2; abundance: once; d_gene: TRBD2; CDR3nt: TGTGCCAGCAGGCTAGCGGGAACTAACAATGAGCAGTTCTTC; CDR3aa: CASRLAGTNNEQFF
j_gene: TRBJ1-1; v_gene: TRBV4-1; abundance: .; d_gene: TRBD1; CDR3nt: TGCGCCAGCAGCCACCCCACTAAGTACAGGGGTGAACACACTGAAGCTTTCTTT; CDR3aa: CASSHPTKYRGEHTEAFF
j_gene: TRBJ2-7; v_gene: TRBV19; abundance: .; d_gene: TRBD1; CDR3nt: TGTGCCAGTAGTATTGCGACAGGGGGCCACGAGCAGTACTTC; CDR3aa: CASSIATGGHEQYF
j_gene: TRBJ2-5; v_gene: TRBV9; abundance: once; d_gene: .; CDR3nt: TGTGCCAGCAGCGCAGATCACAGCCCAGAGACCCAGTACTTC; CDR3aa: CASSADHSPETQYF
j_gene: TRBJ2-7; v_gene: TRBV5-5; abundance: once; d_gene: .; CDR3nt: TGTGCCAGCAGCTTGTGGTCGGAGGGCTACGAGCAGTACTTC; CDR3aa: CASSLWSEGYEQYF